This T cell receptor beta chain was profiled in a study of glioma-infiltrating T cells. Overall study context: Low-grade gliomas were grade II; glioblastomas were grade IV at initial diagnosis. Before surgery, glioma patients received dexamethasone for at most six days.

CDR3 size: 15 residues. From germline, CDR1 is GTSNPN and CDR2 SVGIG (reference sequence). This clonotype was found a few times. Its antigen is unidentified. One end of the junction fails to match germline, which may point to a read error. Points from the study as a whole: Patients with low tissue-blood divergence carried a signature set of shared blood CDR3 motifs. Tissue-blood divergence was below expectation in non-neoplastic patients, above in gliomas.

Using RNA template, CDR3s of TCR alpha and beta were amplified with iRepertoire arm-PCR. TCRdb independently ran MiXCR on the multiplex PCR reads; one entry per CDR3 protein. Among a few hundred thousand distinct CDR3 sequences listed, 35% to 45% were seen once. The sample taken for sequencing was glioma tissue, nonneoplastic brain tissue, or PBMCs (not recorded which). The genes are TRBV30 and TRBJ2-1; D might be TRBD2 (5 bases). This sequence originates from a human donor with low-grade glioma or glioblastoma, undergoing nonglioma brain surgery, or in good health (not recorded which). The chain's CDR3 is CAWKRSSPSYNEQFF. CDR3 coding DNA: TGTGCTTGGAAGAGGTCTAGCCCCTCCTACAATGAGCAGTTCTTC.